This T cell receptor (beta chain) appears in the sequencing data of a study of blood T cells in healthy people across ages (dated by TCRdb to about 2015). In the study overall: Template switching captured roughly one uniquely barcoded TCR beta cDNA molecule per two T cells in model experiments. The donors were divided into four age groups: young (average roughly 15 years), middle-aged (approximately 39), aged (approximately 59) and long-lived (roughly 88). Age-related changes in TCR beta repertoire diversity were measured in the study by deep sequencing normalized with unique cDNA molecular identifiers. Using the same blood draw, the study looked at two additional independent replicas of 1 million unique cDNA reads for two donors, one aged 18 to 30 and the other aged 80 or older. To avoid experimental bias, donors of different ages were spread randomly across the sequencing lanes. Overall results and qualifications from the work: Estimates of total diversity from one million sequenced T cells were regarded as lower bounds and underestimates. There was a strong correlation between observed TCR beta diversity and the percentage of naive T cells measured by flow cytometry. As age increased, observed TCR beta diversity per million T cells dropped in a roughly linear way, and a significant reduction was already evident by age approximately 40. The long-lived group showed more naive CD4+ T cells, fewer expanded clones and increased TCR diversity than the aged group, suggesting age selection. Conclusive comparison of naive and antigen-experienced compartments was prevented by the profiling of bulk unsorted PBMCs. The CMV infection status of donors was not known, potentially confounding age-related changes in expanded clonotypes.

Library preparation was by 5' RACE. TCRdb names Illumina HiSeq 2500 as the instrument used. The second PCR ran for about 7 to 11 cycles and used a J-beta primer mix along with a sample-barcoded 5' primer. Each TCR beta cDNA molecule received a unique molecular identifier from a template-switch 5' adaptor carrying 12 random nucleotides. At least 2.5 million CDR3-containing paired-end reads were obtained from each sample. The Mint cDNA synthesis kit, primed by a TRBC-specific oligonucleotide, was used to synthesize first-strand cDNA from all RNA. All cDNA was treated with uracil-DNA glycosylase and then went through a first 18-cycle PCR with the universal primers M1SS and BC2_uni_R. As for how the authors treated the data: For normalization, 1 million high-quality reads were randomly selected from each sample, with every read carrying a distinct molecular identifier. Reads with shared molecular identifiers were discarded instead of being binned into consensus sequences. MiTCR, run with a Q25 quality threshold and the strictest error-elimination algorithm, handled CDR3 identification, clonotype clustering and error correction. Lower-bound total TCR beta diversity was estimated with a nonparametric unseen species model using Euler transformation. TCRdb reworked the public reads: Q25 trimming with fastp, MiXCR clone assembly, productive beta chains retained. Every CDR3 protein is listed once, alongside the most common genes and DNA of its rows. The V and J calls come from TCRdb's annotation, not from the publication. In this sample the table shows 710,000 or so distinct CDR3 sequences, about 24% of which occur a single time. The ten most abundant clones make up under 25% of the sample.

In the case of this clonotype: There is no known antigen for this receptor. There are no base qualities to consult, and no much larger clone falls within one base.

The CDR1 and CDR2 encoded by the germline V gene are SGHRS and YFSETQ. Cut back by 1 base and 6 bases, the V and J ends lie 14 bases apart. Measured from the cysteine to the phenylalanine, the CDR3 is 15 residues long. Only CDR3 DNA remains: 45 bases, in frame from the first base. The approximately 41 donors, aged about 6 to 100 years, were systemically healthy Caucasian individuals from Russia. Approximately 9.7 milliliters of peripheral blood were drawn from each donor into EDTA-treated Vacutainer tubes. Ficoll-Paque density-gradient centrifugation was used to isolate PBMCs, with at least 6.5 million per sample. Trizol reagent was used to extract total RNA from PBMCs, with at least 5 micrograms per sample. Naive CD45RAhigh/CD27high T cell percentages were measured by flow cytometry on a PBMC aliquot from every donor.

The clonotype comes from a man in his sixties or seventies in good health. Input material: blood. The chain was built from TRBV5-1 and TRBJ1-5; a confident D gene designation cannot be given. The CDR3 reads CASSLTDPDRQPQHF. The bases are TGCGCCAGCAGCTTGACAGATCCTGATCGTCAGCCCCAGCATTTT.